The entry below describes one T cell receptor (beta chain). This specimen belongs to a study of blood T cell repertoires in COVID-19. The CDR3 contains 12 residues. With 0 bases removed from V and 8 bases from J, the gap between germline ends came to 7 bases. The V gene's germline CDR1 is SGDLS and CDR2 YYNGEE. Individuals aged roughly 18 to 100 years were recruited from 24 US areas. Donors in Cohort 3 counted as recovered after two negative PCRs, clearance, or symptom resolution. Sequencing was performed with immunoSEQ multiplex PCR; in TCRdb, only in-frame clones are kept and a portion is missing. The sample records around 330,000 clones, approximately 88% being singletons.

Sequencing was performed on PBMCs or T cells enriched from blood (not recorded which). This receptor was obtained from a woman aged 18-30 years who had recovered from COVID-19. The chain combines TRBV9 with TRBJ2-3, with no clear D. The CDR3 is CASSVGFGTQYF. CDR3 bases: TGTGCCAGCAGCGTAGGTTTCGGTACGCAGTATTTT.